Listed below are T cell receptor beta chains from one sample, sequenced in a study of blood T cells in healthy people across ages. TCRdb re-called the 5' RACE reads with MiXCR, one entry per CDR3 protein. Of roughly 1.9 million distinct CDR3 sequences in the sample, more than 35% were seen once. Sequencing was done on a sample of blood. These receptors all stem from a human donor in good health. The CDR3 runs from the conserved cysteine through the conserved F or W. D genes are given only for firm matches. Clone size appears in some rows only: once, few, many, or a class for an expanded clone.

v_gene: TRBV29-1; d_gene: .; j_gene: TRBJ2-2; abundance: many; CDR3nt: TGCAGCGTTGGGGAATCCACCGGGGAGCTGTTTTTT; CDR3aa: CSVGESTGELFF
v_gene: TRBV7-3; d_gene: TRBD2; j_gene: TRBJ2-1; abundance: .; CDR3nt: TGTGCCAGCAGCGGGACTAGCGGGGGGGCCAAGGGCAATGAGCAGTTCTTC; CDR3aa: CASSGTSGGAKGNEQFF
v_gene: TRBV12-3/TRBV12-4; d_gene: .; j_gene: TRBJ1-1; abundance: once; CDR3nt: TGTGCCACCCACCTCGGAACTGAAGCTTTCTTT; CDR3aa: CATHLGTEAFF
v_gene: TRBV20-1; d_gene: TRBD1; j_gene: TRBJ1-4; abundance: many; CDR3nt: TGCAGTGCTAGAGTAGGACAGGGGGATGAAAAACTGTTTTTT; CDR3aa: CSARVGQGDEKLFF
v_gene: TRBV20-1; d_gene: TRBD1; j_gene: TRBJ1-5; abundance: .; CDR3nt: TGCAGTGTTATCGGGACAGGCAATCAGCCCCAGCATTTT; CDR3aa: CSVIGTGNQPQHF
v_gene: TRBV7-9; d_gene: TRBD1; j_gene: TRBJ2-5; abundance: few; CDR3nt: TGTGCCAGCAGCTCCGGACAGGGGGCATTGGAGACCCAGTACTTC; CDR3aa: CASSSGQGALETQYF
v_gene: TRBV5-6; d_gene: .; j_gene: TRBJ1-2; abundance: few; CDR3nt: TGTGCCAGCAGCTTGGACAGGGAGTTTTATGGCTACACCTTC; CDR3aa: CASSLDREFYGYTF
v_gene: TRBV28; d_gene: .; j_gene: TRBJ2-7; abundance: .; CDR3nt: TGTGCCAGCAGCCTCACAGGGGGAGGGCGACTGTATAATACCCCTGGCTCCTACGAGCAGTACTTC; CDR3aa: CASSLTGGGRLYNTPGSYEQYF
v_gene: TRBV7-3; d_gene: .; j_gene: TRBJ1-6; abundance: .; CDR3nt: TGTGCCAGCAGCTCCCAACCAGACCCGGGGACACCCCTCCACTTT; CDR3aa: CASSSQPDPGTPLHF
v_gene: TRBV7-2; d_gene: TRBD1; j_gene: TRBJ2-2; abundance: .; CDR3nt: TGTGCCAGCAGCTATACAGGGGGTGGGGCCGGGGAGCTGTTTTTT; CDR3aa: CASSYTGGGAGELFF
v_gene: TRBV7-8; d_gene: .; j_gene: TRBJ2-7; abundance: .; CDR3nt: TGTGCCAGCAGCATCTCAGTAAGCCTCTCCTACGAGCAGTACTTC; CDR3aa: CASSISVSLSYEQYF
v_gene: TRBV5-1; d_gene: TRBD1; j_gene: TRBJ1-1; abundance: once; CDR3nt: TGCGCCAGCAGCCCTTTGGGGACAGGGAGCGGGTACACTGAAGCTTTCTTT; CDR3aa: CASSPLGTGSGYTEAFF
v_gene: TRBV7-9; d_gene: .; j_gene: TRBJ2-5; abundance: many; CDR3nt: TGTGCCAGCAGCTCACCGGGAAGGGGGTTGAGCAGGGAGACCCAGTACTTC; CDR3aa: CASSSPGRGLSRETQYF
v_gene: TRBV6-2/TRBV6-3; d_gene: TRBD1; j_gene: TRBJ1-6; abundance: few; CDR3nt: TGTGCCAGCAGTTACCCGGGACAGGCGGCTTCACCCCTCCACTTT; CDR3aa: CASSYPGQAASPLHF
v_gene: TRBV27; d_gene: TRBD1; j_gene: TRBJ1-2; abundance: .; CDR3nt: TGTGCCAGCACCCCCGGGACAGGGGACTATGGCTACACCTTC; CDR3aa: CASTPGTGDYGYTF
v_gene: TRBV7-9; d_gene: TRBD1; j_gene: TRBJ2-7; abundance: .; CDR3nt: TGTGCCAGCAGCTCCAGAGGACAGGGAGGCTACGAGCAGTACTTC; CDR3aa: CASSSRGQGGYEQYF
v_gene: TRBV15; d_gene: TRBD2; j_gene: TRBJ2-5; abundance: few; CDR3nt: TGTGCCACCAGCAGCCCCGGGACTAGCGGGGTGACGGAGACCCAGTACTTC; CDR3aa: CATSSPGTSGVTETQYF
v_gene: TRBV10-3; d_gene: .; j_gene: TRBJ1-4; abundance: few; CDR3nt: TGTGCCATCAGGGGAACTAATGAAAAACTGTTTTTT; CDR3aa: CAIRGTNEKLFF
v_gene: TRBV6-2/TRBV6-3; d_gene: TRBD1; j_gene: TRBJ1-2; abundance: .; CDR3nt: TGTGCCACCCACGGGACAGCACTCTATGGCTACACCTTC; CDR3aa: CATHGTALYGYTF
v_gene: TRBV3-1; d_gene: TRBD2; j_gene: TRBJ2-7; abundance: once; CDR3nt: TGTGCCAGCAGCCAACTCGGCGGGAGGGGAGAGCAGTACTTC; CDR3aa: CASSQLGGRGEQYF
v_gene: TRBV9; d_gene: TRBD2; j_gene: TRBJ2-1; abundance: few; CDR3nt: TGTGCCAGCAGCGTAGGGAGCGGAGCTAGCGGGACGTACAATGAGCAGTTCTTC; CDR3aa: CASSVGSGASGTYNEQFF
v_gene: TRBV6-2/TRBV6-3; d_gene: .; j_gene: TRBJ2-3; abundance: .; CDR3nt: TGTGCCAGCAGTTACCCGGCTCTTCGTCGACCTGGCACAGATACGCAGTATTTT; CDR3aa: CASSYPALRRPGTDTQYF
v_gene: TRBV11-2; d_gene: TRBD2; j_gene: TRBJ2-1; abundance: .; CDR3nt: TGTGCCAGCAGCTTCCTCGGACTAGCGGGGGTAAATCCTCGGCCCTACAATGAGCAGTTCTTC; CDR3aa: CASSFLGLAGVNPRPYNEQFF
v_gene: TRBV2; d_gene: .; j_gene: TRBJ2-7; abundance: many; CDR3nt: TGTGCCAGCAGTGAGCTATCCTACGAGCAGTACTTC; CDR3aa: CASSELSYEQYF
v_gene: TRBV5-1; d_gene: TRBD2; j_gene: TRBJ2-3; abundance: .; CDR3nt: TGCGCCAGCAGCTGGAGCGGGGGCTACACAGATACGCAGTATTTT; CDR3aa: CASSWSGGYTDTQYF
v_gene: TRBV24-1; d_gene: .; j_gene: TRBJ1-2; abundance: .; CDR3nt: TGTGCCACCAGTGATTGGGGGGACTATGGCTACACCTTC; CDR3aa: CATSDWGDYGYTF
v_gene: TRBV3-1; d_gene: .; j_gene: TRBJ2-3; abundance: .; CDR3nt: TGTGCCAGCAGCCTCACCATAGCGTCCGGAGATACGCAGTATTTT; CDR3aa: CASSLTIASGDTQYF
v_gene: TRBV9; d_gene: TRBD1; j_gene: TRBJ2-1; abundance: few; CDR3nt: TGTGCCAGCAGCGTACAAGGGACAGGGCTCCATGAGCAGTTCTTC; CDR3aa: CASSVQGTGLHEQFF
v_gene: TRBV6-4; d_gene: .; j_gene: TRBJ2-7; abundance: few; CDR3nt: TGTGCCAGCACCGACGGGAGTTACGAGCAGTACTTC; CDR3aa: CASTDGSYEQYF
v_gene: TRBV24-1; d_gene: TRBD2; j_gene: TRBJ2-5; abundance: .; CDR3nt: TGTGCCACCAGTGAACAAATAGCGGGGGGGGAGACCCAGTACTTC; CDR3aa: CATSEQIAGGETQYF
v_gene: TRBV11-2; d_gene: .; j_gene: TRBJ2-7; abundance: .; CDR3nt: TGTGCCAGCAGCCCCCGGGCAGGGGCCTTTCCCTACGAGCAGTACTTC; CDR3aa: CASSPRAGAFPYEQYF
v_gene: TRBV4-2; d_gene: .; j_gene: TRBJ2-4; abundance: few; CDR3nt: TGTGCCAGCAGCCAAGGGGGGGCGCGTGTTGACATTCAGTACTTC; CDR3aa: CASSQGGARVDIQYF
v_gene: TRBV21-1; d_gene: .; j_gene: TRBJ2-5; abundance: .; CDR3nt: TGTGCCAGCAGCAAAGAAAGGGCGTACCAAGAGACCCAGTACTTC; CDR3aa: CASSKERAYQETQYF
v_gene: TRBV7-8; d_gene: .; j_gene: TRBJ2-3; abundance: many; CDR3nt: TGTGCCAGCAGCTTAATAGGCGGGGGCCCTTCCACAGATACGCAGTATTTT; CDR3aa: CASSLIGGGPSTDTQYF
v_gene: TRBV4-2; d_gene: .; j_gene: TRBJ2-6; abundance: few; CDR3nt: TGTGCCGGCAGCCAAGTATACGCTGGGGCCAACGTCCTGACTTTC; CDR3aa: CAGSQVYAGANVLTF
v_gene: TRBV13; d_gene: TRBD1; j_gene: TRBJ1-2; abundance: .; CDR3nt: TGTGCCAGCAGTTTCCGGACAGGAATTGCCCACTATGGCTACACCTTC; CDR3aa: CASSFRTGIAHYGYTF
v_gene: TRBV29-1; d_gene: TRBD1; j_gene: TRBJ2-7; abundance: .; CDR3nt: TGCAGCGTCGTGGACAGGCTCTACGAGCAGTACTTC; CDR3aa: CSVVDRLYEQYF
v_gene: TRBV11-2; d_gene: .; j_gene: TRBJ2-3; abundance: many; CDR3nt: TGTGCCAGCAGCTTGGTAGGGGGGGGAGCAGATACGCAGTATTTT; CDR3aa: CASSLVGGGADTQYF
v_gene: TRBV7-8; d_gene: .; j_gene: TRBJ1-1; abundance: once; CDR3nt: TGTGCCAGCAGCTTGACCGGTTTGTACACTGAAGCTTTCTTT; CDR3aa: CASSLTGLYTEAFF
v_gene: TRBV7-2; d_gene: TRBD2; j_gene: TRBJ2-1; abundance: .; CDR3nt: TGTGCCAGCAGCCCCACTAGCGGGGGGGCCTTCGGCGATGAGCAGTTCTTC; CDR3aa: CASSPTSGGAFGDEQFF
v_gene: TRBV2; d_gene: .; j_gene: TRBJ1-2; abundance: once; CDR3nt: TGTGCCAGCAGTGGAAGGGGGGGCGCCAGCTATGGCTACACCTTC; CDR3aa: CASSGRGGASYGYTF
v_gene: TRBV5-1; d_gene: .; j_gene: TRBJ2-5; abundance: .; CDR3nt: TGCGCCAGCAGCCTCGGACAGCGGCAGACCCAGTACTTC; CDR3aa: CASSLGQRQTQYF
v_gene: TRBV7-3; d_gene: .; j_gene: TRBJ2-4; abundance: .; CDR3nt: TGTGCCAGCAGCTCAACAGGGAGGTTGAAAAACATTCAGTACTTC; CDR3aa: CASSSTGRLKNIQYF
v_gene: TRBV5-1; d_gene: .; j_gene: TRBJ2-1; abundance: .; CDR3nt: TGCGCCAGCAGCTTGGCCACGGGGTTCTACAATGAGCAGTTCTTC; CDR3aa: CASSLATGFYNEQFF
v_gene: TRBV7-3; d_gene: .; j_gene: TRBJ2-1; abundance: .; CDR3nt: TGTGCCAGCAGCTTAATGGGCGTGGTGGAGCAGTTCTTC; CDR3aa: CASSLMGVVEQFF
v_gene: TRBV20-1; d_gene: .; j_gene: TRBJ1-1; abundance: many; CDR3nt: TGCAGTGCTAGGAGTGGGAACACTGAAGCTTTCTTT; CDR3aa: CSARSGNTEAFF
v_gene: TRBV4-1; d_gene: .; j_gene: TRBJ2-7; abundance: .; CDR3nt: TGCGCCAGCAGCCAAATCGGTCCAGGATCCTACGAGCAGTACTTC; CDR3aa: CASSQIGPGSYEQYF
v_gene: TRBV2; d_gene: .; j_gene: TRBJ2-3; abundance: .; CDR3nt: TGTGCCAGCAGACCTCGCGCCGGGGATACGCAGTATTTT; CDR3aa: CASRPRAGDTQYF
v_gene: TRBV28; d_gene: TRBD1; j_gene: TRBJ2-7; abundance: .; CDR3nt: TGTGCCAGCAGTTTAATATCAGGGACAGGGGACTCCTACGAGCAGTACTTC; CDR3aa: CASSLISGTGDSYEQYF
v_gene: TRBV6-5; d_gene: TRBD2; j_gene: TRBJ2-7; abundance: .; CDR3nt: TGTGCCAGCAGTCCCTCGGGGGGTGAAAGCTCCTACGAGCAGTACTTC; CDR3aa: CASSPSGGESSYEQYF
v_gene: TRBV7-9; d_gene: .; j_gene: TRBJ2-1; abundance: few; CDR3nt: TGTGCCAGCAGCCCCCGCGGCTTGTACCCCTACAATGAGCAGTTCTTC; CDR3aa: CASSPRGLYPYNEQFF
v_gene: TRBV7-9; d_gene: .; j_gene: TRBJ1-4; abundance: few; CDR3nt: TGTGCCAGCAGGAAAGCAACTAATGAAAAACTGTTTTTT; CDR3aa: CASRKATNEKLFF
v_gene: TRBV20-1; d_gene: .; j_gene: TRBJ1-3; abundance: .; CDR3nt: TGCAGTGCTAGTGAGGGGACCAACCCTGGAAACACCATATATTTT; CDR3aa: CSASEGTNPGNTIYF
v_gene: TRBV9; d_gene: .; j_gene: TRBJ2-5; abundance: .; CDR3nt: TGTGCCAGCAGCGTCCGCTCCGAGGAGACCCAGTACTTC; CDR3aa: CASSVRSEETQYF
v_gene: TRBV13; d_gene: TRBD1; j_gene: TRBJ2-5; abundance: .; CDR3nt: TGTGCCAGCAGCCTAAGGACAGGGGGCAGGGAGACCCAGTACTTC; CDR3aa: CASSLRTGGRETQYF